The rows below give T cell receptor beta chains drawn from one sample of a study of shared clonotypes between healthy human individuals. The repertoire was sequenced with immunoSEQ multiplex PCR; TCRdb's copy has only in-frame clones and lacks some. Of hundreds of thousands of clones listed, roughly 98% are singletons. Sample: naive CD8+ T cells sorted from blood. Source of these receptors: a man aged 30 to 39 in good health. Both conserved end residues are part of each CDR3. The order of the fields is clone size, J gene, V gene, D gene, CDR3 protein, CDR3 DNA. The D gene is left open where the match is weak. Not all rows give a size; the values are once, few, many and, for expanded clones, a class.

NA TRBJ2-1 TRBV7-8 NA CASSSGTGSTGDEQFF TGTGCCAGCAGCTCCGGGACGGGGTCGACCGGGGATGAGCAGTTCTTC
NA TRBJ1-2 TRBV5-6 NA CASRRALFYGYTF TGTGCCAGCAGAAGGGCCCTCTTCTATGGCTACACCTTC
NA TRBJ2-1 TRBV28 TRBD1 CASSFLQGAVDEQFF TGTGCCAGCAGTTTTCTACAGGGGGCTGTCGATGAGCAGTTCTTC
NA TRBJ2-7 TRBV7-6 TRBD2 CASSPIGRPSYEQYF TGTGCCAGCAGCCCCATCGGGAGGCCCTCCTACGAGCAGTACTTC
NA TRBJ2-3 TRBV11-2 TRBD2 CASRTSGRSYTQYF TGTGCCAGCAGGACTAGCGGGAGAAGCTATACGCAGTATTTT
once TRBJ1-1 TRBV7-9 NA CASSFGVEAFF TGTGCCAGCAGCTTCGGGGTTGAAGCTTTCTTT
NA TRBJ1-2 TRBV7-8 NA CASSPRDPINYGYTF TGTGCCAGCAGCCCCCGGGACCCGATTAACTATGGCTACACCTTC
NA TRBJ1-2 TRBV5-4 NA CASSLGTGIDYGYTF TGTGCCAGCAGCTTGGGAACAGGGATCGACTATGGCTACACCTTC
NA TRBJ1-5 TRBV7-9 NA CASSQGLQPQHF TGTGCCAGCAGCCAGGGGCTTCAGCCCCAGCATTTT
NA TRBJ2-7 TRBV7-9 NA CASSLEGAPVYEQYF TGTGCCAGCAGCTTAGAAGGGGCGCCTGTCTACGAGCAGTACTTC
NA TRBJ2-7 TRBV27 NA CASSLRQAGREQYF TGTGCCAGCAGTTTAAGGCAGGCAGGGAGGGAGCAGTACTTC
NA TRBJ2-1 TRBV11-3 NA CASSLEGSGYNEQFF TGTGCCAGCAGCTTAGAAGGTAGCGGCTACAATGAGCAGTTCTTC
NA TRBJ2-3 TRBV18 NA CASSNTRSTDTQYF TGTGCCAGCTCAAACACCCGTAGCACAGATACGCAGTATTTT
NA TRBJ2-7 TRBV25-1 NA CASSEGGGSYEQYF TGTGCCAGCAGTGAAGGTGGGGGGAGCTACGAGCAGTACTTC
NA TRBJ2-1 TRBV29-1 NA CSVVTRTGLHNEQFF TGCAGCGTTGTGACCCGTACGGGCCTTCACAATGAGCAGTTCTTC
NA TRBJ2-7 TRBV7-8 NA CASSSGWGSRKSYEQYF TGTGCCAGCAGCTCGGGGTGGGGTTCTAGGAAGTCCTACGAGCAGTACTTC
NA TRBJ1-2 TRBV27 TRBD1 CASSFDRGYGYTF TGTGCCAGCAGTTTTGACAGGGGCTATGGCTACACCTTC
NA TRBJ2-1 TRBV29-1 TRBD2 CSVKTSGTAYNEQFF TGCAGCGTCAAGACTAGCGGGACCGCCTACAATGAGCAGTTCTTC
NA TRBJ2-1 TRBV9 TRBD2 CASSTRTSGPSSSYNEQFF TGTGCCAGCAGCACCCGGACTAGCGGGCCTTCAAGCTCCTACAATGAGCAGTTCTTC
NA TRBJ1-5 TRBV6-6 TRBD1 CASSDQTGYNQPQHF TGTGCCAGCAGTGACCAGACAGGGTACAATCAGCCCCAGCATTTT
NA TRBJ2-1 TRBV27 TRBD2 CASSLSAGAYNEQFF TGTGCCAGCAGTTTATCTGCGGGAGCCTACAATGAGCAGTTCTTC
NA TRBJ2-4 TRBV9 NA CASSVEWSTGPRDIQYF TGTGCCAGCAGCGTAGAGTGGTCGACAGGACCAAGGGACATTCAGTACTTC
NA TRBJ2-7 TRBV9 NA CASSVSEVSGPEYEQYF TGTGCCAGCAGCGTTTCGGAAGTGTCCGGGCCTGAATACGAGCAGTACTTC
NA TRBJ2-7 TRBV9 TRBD2 CASSSGTSGSVQYF TGTGCCAGCAGCTCCGGGACTAGCGGGAGTGTGCAGTACTTC
NA TRBJ1-5 TRBV7-2 NA CASSLRFESNQPQHF TGTGCCAGCAGCTTAAGGTTCGAGAGCAATCAGCCCCAGCATTTT
NA TRBJ2-7 TRBV11-1 NA CASSLVGGPEQYF TGTGCCAGCAGCTTAGTTGGAGGGCCCGAGCAGTACTTC
NA TRBJ2-1 TRBV9 NA CASSAGEPEQFF TGTGCCAGCAGCGCCGGGGAGCCTGAGCAGTTCTTC
NA TRBJ2-5 TRBV11-2 NA CASSSPETQYF TGTGCCAGCAGCTCCCCTGAGACCCAGTACTTC
once TRBJ2-3 TRBV27 NA CASSSQSTDTQYF TGTGCCAGCAGCTCCCAGAGCACAGATACGCAGTATTTT
NA TRBJ2-7 TRBV19 TRBD2 CASSIRGGIGYEQYF TGTGCCAGTAGTATCCGGGGGGGCATCGGCTACGAGCAGTACTTC
NA TRBJ2-1 TRBV7-2 NA CASSLSGHEQFF TGTGCCAGCAGCCTGAGTGGGCATGAGCAGTTCTTC
NA TRBJ1-2 TRBV9 NA CASSTTAYGYTF TGTGCCAGCAGCACGACCGCGTATGGCTACACCTTC
NA TRBJ2-7 TRBV27 NA CASALDSDSLEQYF TGTGCCAGCGCTCTAGACTCGGACAGCTTAGAGCAGTACTTC
NA TRBJ2-3 TRBV9 NA CASSTSSTDTQYF TGTGCCAGCAGCACCAGTAGCACAGATACGCAGTATTTT
NA TRBJ1-1 TRBV4-3 NA CASSQDRSATEAFF TGCGCCAGCAGCCAAGATCGAAGTGCCACTGAAGCTTTCTTT
NA TRBJ2-2 TRBV11-2 NA CASSSYTANTGELFF TGTGCCAGCAGCTCATACACCGCGAACACCGGGGAGCTGTTTTTT
NA TRBJ1-1 TRBV15 TRBD1 CATSRDRGRETEAFF TGTGCCACCAGCAGAGACAGGGGGCGAGAAACTGAAGCTTTCTTT
NA TRBJ1-4 TRBV2 NA CASSDLGDATNEKLFF TGTGCCAGCAGTGATTTGGGGGACGCAACTAATGAAAAACTGTTTTTT
NA TRBJ2-7 TRBV7-8 NA CASSLRRGNYEQYF TGTGCCAGCAGCTTAAGGAGGGGTAATTACGAGCAGTACTTC
NA TRBJ2-7 TRBV29-1 NA CSCGTAYEQYF TGCAGCTGCGGGACCGCCTACGAGCAGTACTTC
NA TRBJ2-1 TRBV4-1 NA CASSQDIAYNEQFF TGCGCCAGCAGCCAAGATATAGCCTACAATGAGCAGTTCTTC
NA TRBJ2-1 TRBV7-9 NA CASSLGGDRYYNEQFF TGTGCCAGCAGCTTAGGGGGAGACAGGTACTACAATGAGCAGTTCTTC
NA TRBJ2-7 TRBV19 NA CASSIGSGSYEQYF TGTGCCAGTAGTATCGGGAGCGGTTCCTACGAGCAGTACTTC
NA TRBJ2-5 TRBV29-1 TRBD2 CSVDASGRSQETQYF TGCAGCGTTGACGCTAGCGGGAGGTCTCAAGAGACCCAGTACTTC
once TRBJ1-4 TRBV27 NA CASSLLGAGAPNNEKLFF TGTGCCAGCAGTTTATTGGGCGCGGGGGCGCCCAATAATGAAAAACTGTTTTTT